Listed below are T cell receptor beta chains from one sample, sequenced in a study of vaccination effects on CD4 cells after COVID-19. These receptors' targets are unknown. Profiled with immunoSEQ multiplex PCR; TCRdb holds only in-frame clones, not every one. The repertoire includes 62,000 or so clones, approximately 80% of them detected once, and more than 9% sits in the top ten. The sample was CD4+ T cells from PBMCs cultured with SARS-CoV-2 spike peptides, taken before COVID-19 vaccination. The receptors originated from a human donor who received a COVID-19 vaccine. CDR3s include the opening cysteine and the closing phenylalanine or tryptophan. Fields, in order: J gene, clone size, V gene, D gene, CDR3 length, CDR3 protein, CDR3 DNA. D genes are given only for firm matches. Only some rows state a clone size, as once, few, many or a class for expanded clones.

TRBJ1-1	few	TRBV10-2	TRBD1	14	CASRLTGGDTEAFF	TGCGCCAGCAGGCTGACAGGGGGAGACACTGAAGCTTTCTTT
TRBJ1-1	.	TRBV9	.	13	CASSARLNTEAFF	TGTGCCAGCAGCGCCCGGTTGAACACTGAAGCTTTCTTT
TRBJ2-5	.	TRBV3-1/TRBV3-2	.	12	CASSQVRETQYF	TGTGCCAGCAGCCAAGTCCGAGAGACCCAGTACTTC
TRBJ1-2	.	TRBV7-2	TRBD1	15	CASSSPGGIGYGYTF	TGTGCCAGCAGCTCACCAGGGGGAATTGGATATGGCTACACCTTC
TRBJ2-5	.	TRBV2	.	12	CASRAQGETQYF	TGTGCCAGCAGGGCTCAGGGGGAGACCCAGTACTTC
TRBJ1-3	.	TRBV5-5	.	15	CASSLAQGFVNTIYF	TGTGCCAGCAGCTTGGCACAGGGTTTTGTAAACACCATATATTTT
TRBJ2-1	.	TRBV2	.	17	CASSDQLMAGHYNEQFF	TGTGCCAGCAGTGATCAACTAATGGCAGGTCATTACAATGAGCAGTTCTTC
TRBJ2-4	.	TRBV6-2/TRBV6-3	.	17	CASSYSEYDAAKNIQYF	TGTGCCAGCAGTTACTCGGAGTACGACGCCGCCAAAAACATTCAGTACTTC
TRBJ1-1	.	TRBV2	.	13	CASHKIRFLEAFF	TGTGCCAGCCATAAGATAAGGTTTCTTGAAGCTTTCTTT
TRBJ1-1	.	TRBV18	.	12	CASSLMNTEAFF	TGTGCCAGCTCACTGATGAACACTGAAGCTTTCTTT
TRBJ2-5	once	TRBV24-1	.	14	CATSRAGAGETQYF	TGTGCCACCAGTAGGGCAGGGGCTGGAGAGACCCAGTACTTC
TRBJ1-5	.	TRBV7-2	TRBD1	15	CASTLGTGYNQPQHF	TGTGCCAGCACGTTAGGGACAGGCTACAATCAGCCCCAGCATTTT
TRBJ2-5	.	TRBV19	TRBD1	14	CASRGTGGGETQYF	TGTGCCAGCCGCGGGACAGGGGGCGGGGAGACCCAGTACTTC
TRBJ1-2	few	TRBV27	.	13	CASSPQNTATYTF	TGTGCCAGCAGTCCTCAAAATACAGCTACCTACACCTTC
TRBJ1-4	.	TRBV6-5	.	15	CASTGQQIANEKLFF	TGTGCCAGCACTGGCCAACAGATAGCAAATGAAAAACTGTTTTTT
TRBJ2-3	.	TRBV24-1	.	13	CATSVGRTDTQYF	TGTGCCACCAGTGTAGGGCGTACAGATACGCAGTATTTT
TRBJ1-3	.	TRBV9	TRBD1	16	CASSVVGTGTGNTIYF	TGTGCCAGCAGCGTAGTTGGGACAGGGACTGGAAACACCATATATTTT
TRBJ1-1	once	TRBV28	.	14	CASSLIGLNTEAFF	TGTGCCAGCAGTTTAATCGGGTTGAACACTGAAGCTTTCTTT
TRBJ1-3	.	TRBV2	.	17	CASSEIQGRGYGNTIYF	TGTGCCAGCAGTGAAATACAAGGCAGGGGTTATGGAAACACCATATATTTT
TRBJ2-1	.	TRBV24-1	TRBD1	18	CATSDHEYGDRGGNEQFF	TGTGCCACCAGTGATCATGAATACGGGGACAGGGGCGGCAATGAGCAGTTCTTC